This T cell receptor beta chain is from a study of blood T cell repertoires in COVID-19. Profiling relied on immunoSEQ multiplex PCR, and the TCRdb table lists in-frame clones only, not all of them. The data contain some 180,000 clones, roughly 88% of them seen just once; the ten biggest clones take up approximately 4.6%. In germline, CDR1 is SGHNT, CDR2 YYREEE (reference sequence). This CDR3 comprises 16 residues. V was cut by 0 bases and J by 3 bases, with 12 bases left in between. Input material: peripheral blood. The clonotype was recovered from a young man with COVID-19, enrolled during active disease. The V gene is TRBV5-4, the J gene TRBJ2-2; a weak D match, TRBD2 (6 bases). CDR3 residues: CASSLGRGADTGELFF. The CDR3 region has the DNA TGTGCCAGCAGCTTGGGGCGGGGCGCAGACACCGGGGAGCTGTTTTTT.